These T cell receptor beta chains were read from a single sample in a study of OX40 agonist ivuxolimab in advanced cancers. Assay used: immunoSEQ multiplex PCR; TCRdb lists only in-frame clones, some missing. Here the sample spans over 55,000 clones, roughly 90% being singletons. The sequences come from CD4+ or CD8+ T cells sorted from blood, collected in a trial of the OX40 agonist ivuxolimab. The receptors derive from an adult with an advanced solid tumor such as melanoma, head and neck, liver or kidney cancer. Each CDR3 is given with its conserved first and last residue. Each record gives: clone size, V gene, J gene, D gene, CDR3 DNA, CDR3 protein. The D gene is left open where the match is weak. Some rows mark clone size as missing; the rest say once, few, many or name a class of expanded clone.

NA	TRBV6-1	TRBJ1-4	TRBD1	TGTGCCAGTGCGCCAGGGGGCCCGGGTGAAAAACTGTTTTTT	CASAPGGPGEKLFF
NA	TRBV5-1	TRBJ2-7	TRBD1	TGCGCCAGCAGCTTGGGGACAGGGGGCGCAGGGGGCGAGCAGTACTTC	CASSLGTGGAGGEQYF
few	TRBV30	TRBJ1-2	TRBD1	TGTGCCTGGAGTGTCGACAGGGGGTTTATCTATGGCTACACCTTC	CAWSVDRGFIYGYTF
NA	TRBV5-1	TRBJ1-6	NA	TGCGCCAGCAGCTTGGCCACAGGGCTACATTCACCCCTCCACTTT	CASSLATGLHSPLHF
NA	TRBV25-1	TRBJ2-7	TRBD1	TGTGCCAGCTCGTCGGGGACAGGGGGCTACTACTACGAGCAGTACTTC	CASSSGTGGYYYEQYF
NA	TRBV30	TRBJ2-5	NA	TGTGCCTGGACCACCGGGGCGGGGTTACGAGAGACCCAGTACTTC	CAWTTGAGLRETQYF
once	TRBV5-1	TRBJ2-5	TRBD2	TGCGCCAGCAGCCTGGGGAGCGGGGGTTGGGAGACCCAGTACTTC	CASSLGSGGWETQYF
NA	TRBV7-2	TRBJ2-1	NA	TGTGCCAGCAGCTTAGCCGGACAATCCTACAATGAGCAGTTCTTC	CASSLAGQSYNEQFF
NA	TRBV6-1	TRBJ1-5	NA	TGTGCCAGCAAAGAGGGAAGCAATCAGCCCCAGCATTTT	CASKEGSNQPQHF
NA	TRBV10-3	TRBJ1-2	NA	TGTGCCGTGCAGGGAGCCGCTGACTATGGCTACACCTTC	CAVQGAADYGYTF
NA	TRBV5-6	TRBJ2-3	NA	TGTGCCAGCACGCCTGACCTTAGCACAGATACGCAGTATTTT	CASTPDLSTDTQYF
NA	TRBV5-4	TRBJ2-1	TRBD1	TGTGCCAGCAGCTTGACAGGGGCGGAGAATGAGCAGTTCTTC	CASSLTGAENEQFF